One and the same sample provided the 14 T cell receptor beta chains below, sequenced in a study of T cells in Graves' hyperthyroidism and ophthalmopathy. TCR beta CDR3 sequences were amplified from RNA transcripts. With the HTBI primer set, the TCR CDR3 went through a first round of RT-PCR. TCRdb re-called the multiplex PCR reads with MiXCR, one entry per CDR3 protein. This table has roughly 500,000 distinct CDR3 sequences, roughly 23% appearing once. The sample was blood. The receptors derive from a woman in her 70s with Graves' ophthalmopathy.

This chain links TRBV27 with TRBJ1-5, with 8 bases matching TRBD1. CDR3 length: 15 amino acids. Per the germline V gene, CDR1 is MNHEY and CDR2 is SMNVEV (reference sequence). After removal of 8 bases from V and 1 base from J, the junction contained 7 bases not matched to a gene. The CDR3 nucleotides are TGTGCCAGCCGACCCGGACAGGGCAGCAATCAGCCCCAGCATTTT. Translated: CASRPGQGSNQPQHF.

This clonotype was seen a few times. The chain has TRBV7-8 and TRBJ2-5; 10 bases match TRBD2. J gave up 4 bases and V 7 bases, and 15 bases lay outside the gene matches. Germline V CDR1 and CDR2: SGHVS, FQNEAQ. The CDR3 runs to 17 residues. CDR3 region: CASKHGTSALPGETQYF. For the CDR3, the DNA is TGTGCCAGCAAACACGGGACTAGCGCCCTTCCAGGAGAGACCCAGTACTTC.

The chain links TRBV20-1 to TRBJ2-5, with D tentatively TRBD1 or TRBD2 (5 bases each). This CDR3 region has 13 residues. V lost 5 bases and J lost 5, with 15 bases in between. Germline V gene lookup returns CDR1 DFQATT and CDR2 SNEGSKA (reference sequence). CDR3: CSAGTTPGETQYF. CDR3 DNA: TGCAGTGCTGGGACCACCCCGGGTGAGACCCAGTACTTC.

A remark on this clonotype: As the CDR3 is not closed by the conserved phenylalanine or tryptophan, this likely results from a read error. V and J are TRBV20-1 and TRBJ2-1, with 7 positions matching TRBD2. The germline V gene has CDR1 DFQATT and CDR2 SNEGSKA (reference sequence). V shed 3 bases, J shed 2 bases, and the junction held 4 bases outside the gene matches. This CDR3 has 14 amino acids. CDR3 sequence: CSASRAGTYNEQFS. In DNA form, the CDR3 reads TGCAGTGCTAGCAGAGCGGGGACCTACAATGAGCAGTTCTCC.

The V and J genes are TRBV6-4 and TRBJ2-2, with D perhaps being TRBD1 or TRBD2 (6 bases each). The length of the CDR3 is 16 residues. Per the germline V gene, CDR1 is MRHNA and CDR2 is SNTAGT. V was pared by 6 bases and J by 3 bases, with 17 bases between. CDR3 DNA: TGTGCCAGCAGCCAAGGGGACACGGGAGACACCGGGGAGCTGTTTTTT. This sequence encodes CASSQGDTGDTGELFF.

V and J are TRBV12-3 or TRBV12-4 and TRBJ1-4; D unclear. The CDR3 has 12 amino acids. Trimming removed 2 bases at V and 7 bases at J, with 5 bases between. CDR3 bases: TGTGCCAGCAGTTTAAACATTGAAAAACTGTTTTTT. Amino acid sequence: CASSLNIEKLFF.

The CDR3 protein is CSASPAGGTDTQYF. CDR3 DNA: TGCAGTGCTAGCCCAGCGGGAGGCACAGATACGCAGTATTTT. The V and J genes are TRBV20-1 and TRBJ2-3; 8 nucleotides agree with TRBD2. The CDR3 runs to 14 residues. Germline V gene sequence: CDR1 DFQATT, CDR2 SNEGSKA (reference sequence). Trimming took 3 bases from V and 1 from J; bases not matched to a gene: 3.

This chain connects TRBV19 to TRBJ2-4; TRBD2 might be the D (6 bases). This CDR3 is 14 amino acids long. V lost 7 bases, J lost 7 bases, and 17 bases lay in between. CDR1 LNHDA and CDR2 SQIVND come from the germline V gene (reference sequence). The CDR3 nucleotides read TGTGCCAGTACCCCCGTGGGGGGAGTGAACATTCAGTACTTC. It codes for CASTPVGGVNIQYF.

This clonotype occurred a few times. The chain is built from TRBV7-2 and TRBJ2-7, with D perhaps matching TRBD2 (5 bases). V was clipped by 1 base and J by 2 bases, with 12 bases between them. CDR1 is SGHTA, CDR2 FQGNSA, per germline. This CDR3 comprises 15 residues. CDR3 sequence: CASSLVFGITYEQYF. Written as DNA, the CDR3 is TGTGCCAGCAGCTTAGTTTTCGGGATAACCTACGAGCAGTACTTC.

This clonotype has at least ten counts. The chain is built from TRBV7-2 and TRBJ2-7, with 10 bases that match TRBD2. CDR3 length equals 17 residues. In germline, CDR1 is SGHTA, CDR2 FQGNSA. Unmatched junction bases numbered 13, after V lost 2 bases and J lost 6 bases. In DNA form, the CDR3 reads TGTGCCAGCAGCTTATGGGCTAGCGGGAGTAGTTTGGGCGAGCAGTACTTC. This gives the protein CASSLWASGSSLGEQYF.

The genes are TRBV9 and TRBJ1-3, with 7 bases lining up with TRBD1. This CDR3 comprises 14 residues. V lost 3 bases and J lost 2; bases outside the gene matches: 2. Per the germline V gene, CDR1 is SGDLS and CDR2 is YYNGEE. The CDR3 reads CASSARGTGNTIYF. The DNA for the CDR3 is TGTGCCAGCAGCGCCAGGGGGACTGGAAACACCATATATTTT.

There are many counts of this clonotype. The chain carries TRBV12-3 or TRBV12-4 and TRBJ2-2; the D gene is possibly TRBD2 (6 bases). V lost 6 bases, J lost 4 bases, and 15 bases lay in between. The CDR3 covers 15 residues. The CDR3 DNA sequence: TGTGCCAGCAGCCCCCAGACTAGGGGCACCGGGGAGCTGTTTTTT. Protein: CASSPQTRGTGELFF.

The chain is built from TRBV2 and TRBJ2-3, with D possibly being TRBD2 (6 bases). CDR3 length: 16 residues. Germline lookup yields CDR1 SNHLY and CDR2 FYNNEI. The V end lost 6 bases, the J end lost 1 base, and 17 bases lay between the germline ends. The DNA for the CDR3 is TGTGCCAGCAGCGTAGCTAGTAGCGGTCGCACAGATACGCAGTATTTT. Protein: CASSVASSGRTDTQYF.

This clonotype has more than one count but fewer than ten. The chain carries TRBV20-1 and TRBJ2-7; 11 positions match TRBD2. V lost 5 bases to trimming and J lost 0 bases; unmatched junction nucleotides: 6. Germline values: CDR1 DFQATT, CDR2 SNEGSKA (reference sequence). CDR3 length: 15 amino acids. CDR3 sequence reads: CSAPVGTSGSYEQYF. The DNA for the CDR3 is TGCAGTGCTCCTGTAGGGACTAGCGGCTCCTACGAGCAGTACTTC.